The T cell receptor beta chain described here comes from a study of response to subunit inactivated influenza vaccine. Whole-study findings and limits: The authors suggested that few new T cells are recruited per seasonal influenza vaccination.

A remark on this clonotype: Its antigen remains unidentified.

TCRdb re-analysed the RT-PCR reads in MiXCR, keeping a single row per CDR3 protein. The table has about 650,000 distinct CDR3 sequences, more than 15% seen once. The length of the CDR3 is 16 residues. CDR1 LGHNA and CDR2 YSLEER come from the germline V gene. Between the trimmed V and J ends, which lost 5 bases and 0 bases, there was a span of 11 bases. The chain employs TRBV4-3 and TRBJ2-6; tentative D call: TRBD1 (5 bases). The material was PBMCs from blood, obtained 11 to 12 days after vaccination. The TCR was taken from a man aged 45-60 years who received an inactivated influenza vaccine. Written as DNA, the CDR3 is TGCGCCAGCAGCACCTCTCAGGGCTCTGGGGCCAACGTCCTGACTTTC. Amino acid sequence: CASSTSQGSGANVLTF.